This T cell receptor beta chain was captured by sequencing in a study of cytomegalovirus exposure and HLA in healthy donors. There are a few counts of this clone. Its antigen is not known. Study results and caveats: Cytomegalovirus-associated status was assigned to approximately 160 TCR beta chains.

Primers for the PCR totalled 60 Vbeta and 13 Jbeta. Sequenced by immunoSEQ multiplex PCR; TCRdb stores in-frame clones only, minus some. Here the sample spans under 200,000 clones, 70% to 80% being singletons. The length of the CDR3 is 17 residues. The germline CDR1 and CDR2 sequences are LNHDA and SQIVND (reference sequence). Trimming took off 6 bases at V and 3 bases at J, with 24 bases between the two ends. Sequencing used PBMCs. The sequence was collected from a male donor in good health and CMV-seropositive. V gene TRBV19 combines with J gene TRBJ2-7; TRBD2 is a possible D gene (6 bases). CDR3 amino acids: CASRLRGTTSLNYEQYF. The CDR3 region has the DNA TGTGCCAGTAGGCTCCGGGGTACAACTAGCCTCAACTACGAGCAGTACTTC.